These T cell receptor beta chains were read from a single sample in a study of read filtering for tumor transcriptome and immune sequencing. TCRdb re-analysed the reads in MiXCR, keeping a single row per CDR3 protein. The data hold tens of thousands of distinct CDR3 sequences, with less than 25% observed a single time. Sequenced input: a population of CD138-negative cells sorted from bone marrow. The receptor set was obtained from a donor older than 35 with multiple myeloma. The CDR3 runs from the conserved cysteine through the conserved F or W. The D gene is left open where the match is weak. Not all rows give a size; the values are once, few, many and, for expanded clones, a class.

J: TRBJ2-5
V: TRBV7-7
size: many
D: -
CDR3: CASSFSYQETQYF
DNA: TGTGCTAGCAGCTTTTCATACCAAGAGACCCAGTACTTC

J: TRBJ2-5
V: TRBV5-1
size: few
D: -
CDR3: CASSDPGREGTQYF
DNA: TGCGCCAGCAGCGATCCGGGCCGAGAAGGGACCCAGTACTTC

J: TRBJ2-3
V: TRBV27
size: few
D: -
CDR3: CASSFYGPTDTQYF
DNA: TGTGCCAGCAGTTTCTACGGACCCACAGATACGCAGTATTTT

J: TRBJ2-1
V: TRBV5-1
size: many
D: TRBD2
CDR3: CASSFLLAGTDEQFF
DNA: TGCGCCAGCAGCTTTTTACTAGCGGGTACGGATGAGCAGTTCTTC

J: TRBJ2-1
V: TRBV7-7
size: few
D: TRBD2
CDR3: CASSIGTSSASEQFF
DNA: TGTGCTAGCAGCATCGGGACTAGCTCTGCTAGTGAGCAGTTCTTC

J: TRBJ1-1
V: TRBV12-3/TRBV12-4
size: -
D: TRBD1
CDR3: CASKEMTGVGGEAFF
DNA: TGTGCCAGCAAAGAAATGACAGGGGTCGGAGGTGAAGCTTTCTTT

J: TRBJ2-1
V: TRBV27
size: medium-sized
D: -
CDR3: CASSLNPPRESYNEQFF
DNA: TGTGCCAGCAGTCTTAACCCCCCCCGGGAGTCCTACAATGAGCAGTTCTTC

J: TRBJ2-3
V: TRBV5-1
size: many
D: -
CDR3: CASRPQAYLTTDTQYF
DNA: TGCGCCAGCAGACCCCAGGCCTACCTTACCACAGATACGCAGTATTTT

J: TRBJ2-5
V: TRBV29-1
size: many
D: -
CDR3: CSVESLRGSKTQYF
DNA: TGCAGCGTTGAGTCTCTCCGGGGGTCGAAGACCCAGTACTTC

J: TRBJ2-1
V: TRBV5-6
size: -
D: -
CDR3: CASTFSVQRVNNEQFF
DNA: TGTGCCAGCACCTTCTCAGTACAACGAGTAAACAATGAGCAGTTCTTC

J: TRBJ2-7
V: TRBV20-1
size: -
D: -
CDR3: CGAPSPGPPYEQYF
DNA: TGCGGTGCCCCGAGCCCGGGACCACCCTACGAGCAGTACTTC

J: TRBJ1-1
V: TRBV7-9
size: many
D: -
CDR3: CASSRSSSVNTEAFF
DNA: TGTGCCAGCAGCCGATCGTCCTCCGTGAACACTGAAGCTTTCTTT

J: TRBJ1-1
V: TRBV9
size: -
D: -
CDR3: CASSPKQAANTGAFF
DNA: TGTGCCAGCAGCCCGAAACAGGCCGCGAACACTGGAGCTTTCTTT

J: TRBJ2-4
V: TRBV20-1
size: -
D: -
CDR3: CSAPDARGQEEDIQYF
DNA: TGCAGTGCTCCCGACGCTAGGGGACAAGAGGAAGACATTCAGTACTTC